The 32 T cell receptor beta chains below come from one sample, sequenced in a study (dated by TCRdb to between 2014 and 2017). The library came from 5' RACE. Sequencing instrument: Illumina MiSeq. TCRdb trimmed the raw reads at Q25, called clones with MiXCR and kept productive beta chains. Rows matching on CDR3 protein sequence are summarized as one entry with the most common DNA and genes. The sample table contains roughly 58,000 distinct CDR3 sequences; only one count was recorded for less than 25% of them. In total, the top ten clones hold 3.2% of the sample. Cells that were CD4+CD25+CD127-/low were isolated as Tregs. Sequenced input: tumor-infiltrating Tregs sorted from the breast tumor. The receptors derive from a female donor with breast cancer.

This clonotype came up a few times. The chain links TRBV2 to TRBJ1-1; D gene ambiguous. Germline V CDR1 and CDR2: SNHLY, FYNNEI. The CDR3 is 12 amino acids. The V gene lost 6 bases and the J gene lost 1 base, with 6 bases spanning the gap. In nucleotides, the CDR3 is TGTGCCAGCAGGGTGGGGAACACTGAAGCTTTCTTT. Residues: CASRVGNTEAFF.

This clonotype was seen repeatedly, ten times or more. The CDR3 DNA follows: TGCAGCGTTGAATTGGTAGGGCACGAGCAGTACTTC. It codes for CSVELVGHEQYF. The chain recombines TRBV29-1 with TRBJ2-7; D is ambiguous. There are 12 residues in the CDR3. Looked up from germline, CDR1 is SQVTM and CDR2 is ANQGSEA. Trimming removed 2 bases at V and 5 bases at J, with 10 bases between.

This clonotype was counted many times. V and J are TRBV14 and TRBJ1-6, with D maybe TRBD1 (5 bases). Deletions cut 0 bases from V and 6 bases from J, with 12 bases between. The CDR3 loop spans 16 amino acids. Germline CDR1 reads SGHDN; CDR2 reads FVKESK. The CDR3 DNA reads as TGTGCCAGCAGCCAAGATGTGGGGACGGGTAATTCACCCCTCCACTTT. Translated, it gives CASSQDVGTGNSPLHF.

In this sample, this clonotype turned up many times. V is TRBV5-1 and J is TRBJ2-1; D might be TRBD1 (6 bases). Germline V gene data show CDR1 as SGHRS and CDR2 as YFSETQ. The ends were cut back, 7 bases at V and 4 bases at J, with 12 bases in the middle. The CDR3 length is 13 residues. DNA for the CDR3: TGCGCCAGCTGCCGGGACAATTACAATGAGCAGTTCTTC. The encoded protein is CASCRDNYNEQFF.

Note on this clonotype: A much larger clonotype is one base distant, so this may be a read error. The chain links TRBV6-2 or TRBV6-3 to TRBJ1-5; 7 nucleotides match TRBD1. The germline CDR1 and CDR2 sequences are MNHEY and SVGEGT. The V and J ends lost 6 bases and 9 bases, in that order; junction bases with no gene match: 14. The CDR3 spans 15 residues. The CDR3 DNA reads TGTGCCAGCAGCCCAAGACAGGGCCGCGGTCTGCCCCAGCATTTT. As protein: CASSPRQGRGLPQHF.

The table lists this clonotype with a few counts. The V and J genes are TRBV10-3 and TRBJ2-3, with D perhaps TRBD1 (5 bases). Germline CDR1 reads ENHRY; CDR2 reads SYGVKD. V was trimmed by 10 bases and J by 4 bases, leaving 6 bases between them. The CDR3 spans 10 residues. CDR3 nucleotide sequence: TGTGCCACAGGGTCAGATACGCAGTATTTT. Encoded protein: CATGSDTQYF.

As to this clonotype: Lacking the conserved final phenylalanine or tryptophan, this CDR3 likely reflects a read error. The V call is TRBV6-6, the J call TRBJ1-1, with D unresolved. Trimming took off 5 bases at V and 4 bases at J, with 11 bases between the two ends. The CDR3 has 13 amino acids. Germline CDR1 is MNHNY and CDR2 is SVGAGI (reference sequence). In nucleotides, the CDR3 is TGTGCCAGCAGTCCAGAGAAGGGCACTGAAGCTTTCGTT. Translating gives CASSPEKGTEAFV.

In its sample, this clonotype was seen many times. V is TRBV5-1 and J is TRBJ1-2; perhaps TRBD1 as D (5 bases). The CDR3 is 14 residues long. Trimming removed 4 bases at V and 6 bases at J, with 16 bases between. Germline-derived CDR1 and CDR2 are SGHRS and YFSETQ. DNA for the CDR3: TGCGCCAGCAGCCAATTCTCCGGGACCAATGGCTACACCTTC. Its protein product is CASSQFSGTNGYTF.

This clonotype appeared a few times. This rearrangement joins TRBV4-1 to TRBJ1-3; D perhaps matches TRBD1 (5 bases). The CDR3 is 15 residues long. Trimming left V 4 bases short and J 6 bases short, with 16 bases between. Germline V lookup: CDR1 MGHRA, CDR2 YSYEKL. The CDR3 protein is CASSRDSGLLNTIYF. CDR3 coding DNA: TGCGCCAGCAGCCGGGACTCCGGGCTCTTAAACACCATATATTTT.

Remarks on this clonotype: A much larger clone lies a single base off, so this may be a read error. This chain joins TRBV7-2 and TRBJ1-2; 9 positions agree with TRBD1. The CDR3 totals 15 residues. Germline assignment: CDR1 SGHTA and CDR2 FQGNSA. The CDR3 reads CAGSLARTGVYGYTF. CDR3 DNA: TGTGCCGGCAGCTTAGCGAGGACAGGGGTGTATGGCTACACCTTC.

The CDR3 sequence is CSVALGSFSSGANVLTF. CDR3 DNA sequence: TGCAGCGTTGCGTTAGGCAGCTTTAGCTCTGGGGCCAACGTCCTGACTTTC. This chain uses TRBV29-1 with TRBJ2-6; D call uncertain. The CDR3 is made up of 17 amino acids. V was trimmed by 4 bases and J by 0 bases, leaving 16 bases between them. Germline assignment: CDR1 SQVTM and CDR2 ANQGSEA.

The chain recombines TRBV7-6 with TRBJ2-7; D could derive from TRBD1 or TRBD2 (5 bases each). Germline values: CDR1 SGHVS, CDR2 FNYEAQ. CDR3 length: 14 residues. V was shortened by 6 bases and J by 2 bases, with 14 bases between the two germline ends. CDR3 DNA sequence: TGTGCCAGCAGTTCTACTCAGGGACCCTACGAGCAGTACTTC. Protein product: CASSSTQGPYEQYF.

This sequence joins TRBV7-2 and TRBJ1-1; the D gene is possibly TRBD1 (5 bases). Deletions cut 4 bases from V and 10 bases from J, with 22 bases between. The germline V gene has CDR1 SGHTA and CDR2 FQGNSA. The CDR3 is 15 amino acids. The CDR3 is CASSSSQGRYYGAFF. CDR3 DNA: TGTGCCAGCAGCTCCTCCCAGGGAAGGTATTATGGAGCTTTCTTT.

The CDR3 sequence is CASSPGSDRGKGGYTF. In DNA form, the CDR3 reads TGTGCCAGCAGCCCTGGATCGGACAGGGGTAAAGGGGGCTACACCTTC. The J gene is TRBJ1-2, the V gene TRBV7-2; 9 bases match TRBD1. Germline assignment: CDR1 SGHTA and CDR2 FQGNSA. V shed 5 bases and J 8 bases; nucleotides not matched to a gene: 15. There are 16 residues in the CDR3.

The chain has TRBV5-1 and TRBJ1-5; D unclear. The CDR3 spans 14 residues. Trimming stripped 4 bases from V and 7 bases from J, with 15 bases between. Germline lookup yields CDR1 SGHRS and CDR2 YFSETQ. CDR3 in DNA: TGCGCCAGCAGCCCCTCTGGGAAGGAACAGCCCCAGCATTTT. Protein product: CASSPSGKEQPQHF.

The chain is built from TRBV6-5 and TRBJ1-6; maybe TRBD1 (5 bases). The V end lost 5 bases, the J end lost 0 bases, and 23 bases lay between the germline ends. The CDR3 extends over 20 amino acids. Looked up from germline, CDR1 is MNHEY and CDR2 is SVGAGI. The CDR3 nucleotides read TGTGCCAGCAGTCCCACTATACCGGGACGCTCGAGCTCCTATAATTCACCCCTCCACTTT. Translation: CASSPTIPGRSSSYNSPLHF.

This clonotype was found a few times. This may arise from a read error, as a much more abundant clone is one base away. The rearrangement joins TRBV5-1 to TRBJ2-1; TRBD2 agrees at 12 bases. Germline V gene sequence: CDR1 SGHRS, CDR2 YFSETQ. The CDR3 totals 17 residues. CDR3 sequence (DNA): TGCGCCAGCAGCTTGGTCCCCGGACTAGCGGGATTGGGTGAGCGGTTCTTC. It translates to CASSLVPGLAGLGERFF.

The table lists this clonotype with many counts. This CDR3 is CASRQGNQPQHF. In DNA form, the CDR3 reads TGTGCCAGCAGACAGGGTAATCAGCCCCAGCATTTT. This rearrangement joins TRBV6-5 to TRBJ1-5, with a possible D match to TRBD1 (6 bases). CDR3 length equals 12 residues. Germline CDR1 is MNHEY and CDR2 is SVGAGI. Trimming took off 6 bases at V and 4 bases at J, with 7 bases between the two ends.

The J gene is TRBJ2-7, the V gene TRBV6-6; D might be TRBD1 (6 bases). Trimming stripped 7 bases from V and 7 bases from J, with 20 bases between. This CDR3 spans 14 amino acids. Germline V gives CDR1 MNHNY, CDR2 SVGAGI (reference sequence). The CDR3 nucleotides are TGTGCCAGCACCACACCGGACAGATTAAGAGAGCAGTACTTC. This encodes CASTTPDRLREQYF.

This clonotype was counted many times. V and J are TRBV7-2 and TRBJ2-5; D is tentatively TRBD1 or TRBD2 (5 bases each). The CDR3 is made up of 11 amino acids. The germline V gene has CDR1 SGHTA and CDR2 FQGNSA. The V end lost 8 bases, the J end lost 5 bases, and 9 bases lay between the germline ends. CDR3 nucleotides: TGTGCCAGCGGGACGTTTGAGACCCAGTACTTC. The encoded protein is CASGTFETQYF.

This chain uses TRBV20-1 with TRBJ1-1; TRBD1 might be the D (5 bases). This CDR3 is 13 amino acids long. Germline V gives CDR1 DFQATT, CDR2 SNEGSKA (reference sequence). V was cut by 6 bases and J by 0 bases, with 11 bases left in between. CDR3: CSAGGSLNTEAFF. DNA of the CDR3: TGCAGTGCGGGGGGGAGCCTGAACACTGAAGCTTTCTTT.

This clonotype has just a few counts. Without the conserved terminal phenylalanine or tryptophan, this CDR3 likely stems from a read error. The chain couples TRBV5-1 to TRBJ2-3; TRBD2 aligns across 7 bases. The CDR3 loop spans 14 amino acids. Trimming at V came to 4 bases and at J to 1 base, leaving 3 bases not matched to a gene. From germline, CDR1 is SGHRS and CDR2 YFSETQ. CDR3 residues: CASSPGLGTDTQYL. The CDR3 DNA reads TGCGCCAGCAGCCCTGGACTAGGCACAGATACGCAGTATTTG.

This clonotype was observed many times. The J gene is TRBJ1-6, the V gene TRBV5-1; no reliable D call. The ends were cut back, 6 bases at V and 4 bases at J, with 14 bases in the middle. Germline V gene lookup returns CDR1 SGHRS and CDR2 YFSETQ. The CDR3 is 15 residues long. The CDR3 DNA is TGCGCCAGCACCACAACCGGGAGTTATAATTCACCCCTCCACTTT. Translation gives CASTTTGSYNSPLHF. Variable domain in full (rest from reference TRBV5-1 and TRBJ1-6): KAGVTQTPRYLIKTRGQQVTLSCSPISGHRSVSWYQQTPGQGLQFLFEYFSETQRNKGNFPGRFSGRQFSNSRSEMNVSTLELGDSALYLCASTTTGSYNSPLHFGNGTRLTVT.

The chain uses TRBV20-1 and TRBJ1-4; no reliable D call. Germline CDR1 reads DFQATT; CDR2 reads SNEGSKA (reference sequence). The ends were cut back, 0 bases at V and 2 bases at J, with 10 bases in the middle. The length of the CDR3 is 15 residues. CDR3 bases: TGCAGTGCTAGAGATGGGGAGGAGACTAATGAAAAACTGTTTTTT. Translation: CSARDGEETNEKLFF.

This clonotype was observed a few times. V usage is TRBV29-1 and J usage is TRBJ2-3; D is unresolved. The V end was cut by 7 bases, the J end by 2 bases, with 13 bases between. Germline V gene lookup returns CDR1 SQVTM and CDR2 ANQGSEA. The CDR3 covers 13 residues. CDR3 nucleotides: TGCAGCGCCAGGAGAACTAACACAGATACGCAGTATTTT. Protein: CSARRTNTDTQYF.

Only a few counts were recorded for this clonotype. The V and J genes are TRBV3-1 and TRBJ1-2; D perhaps matches TRBD1 (6 bases). V was cut by 5 bases and J by 7 bases, with 14 bases left in between. Germline values: CDR1 LGHDT, CDR2 YNNKEL (reference sequence). The length of the CDR3 is 13 residues. The CDR3 is CASSYGGGSGYTF. The CDR3 bases are TGTGCCAGCAGCTATGGGGGCGGGAGTGGCTACACCTTC.

This clonotype was detected many times. The chain carries TRBV7-2 and TRBJ2-7; possible D gene TRBD1, 5 bases. Germline-derived CDR1 and CDR2 are SGHTA and FQGNSA. The CDR3 is 15 amino acids. Trimming pared 5 bases from V and 0 bases from J, leaving 14 bases between. The CDR3, as DNA: TGTGCCAGCAGCGAGTACAGGCGAAGCTCCTACGAGCAGTACTTC. This sequence encodes CASSEYRRSSYEQYF.

A note on this clonotype: This CDR3 is missing its conserved last phenylalanine or tryptophan, likely due to a read error. CDR3 amino acids: CASNLAGGYDTQYC. The DNA of the CDR3 is TGTGCTAGCAACTTAGCGGGAGGGTACGATACGCAGTATTGT. The chain is built from TRBV2 and TRBJ2-3; TRBD2 aligns across 11 bases. Germline values: CDR1 SNHLY, CDR2 FYNNEI. The CDR3 length is 14 residues.

The genes are TRBV6-1 and TRBJ2-1; D ambiguous. CDR3 length: 12 residues. Germline CDR1 is MNHNS and CDR2 is SASEGT. The V gene lost 8 bases and the J gene lost 1 base, with 6 bases spanning the gap. The CDR3 loop is CASGSSYNEQFF. In DNA, the CDR3 is TGTGCCAGCGGCAGTTCCTACAATGAGCAGTTCTTC.

This clonotype has only one observation. The J gene is TRBJ1-3, the V gene TRBV11-2; no definite D call. Germline CDR1 and CDR2: SGHAT and FQNNGV. The CDR3 runs to 15 residues. V was trimmed by 4 bases and J by 2 bases, leaving 12 bases between them. The CDR3 loop reads CASSSPRIAGNTIYF. The CDR3 nucleotides read TGTGCCAGCAGCTCCCCTAGAATCGCTGGAAACACCATATATTTT.

CDR3 region: CASSRGSNTEAFF. CDR3 DNA sequence: TGTGCCAGCAGCCGAGGATCGAACACTGAAGCTTTCTTT. The V gene is TRBV7-3, the J gene TRBJ1-1; D ambiguous. The V end lost 5 bases, the J end lost 1 base, and 8 bases lay between the germline ends. Per germline, CDR1 SGHTA and CDR2 FQGTGA. The CDR3 covers 13 residues.

V usage is TRBV5-1 and J usage is TRBJ1-1; no clear D. V shed 1 base and J shed 6 bases, with 13 bases lying between them. The germline CDR1 and CDR2 sequences are SGHRS and YFSETQ. This CDR3 spans 14 amino acids. CDR3 coding DNA: TGCGCCAGCAGCTTGCGGTCGGGGAGTGCTGAAGCTTTCTTT. Its protein is CASSLRSGSAEAFF.